This T cell receptor beta chain was profiled in a study of neurological immune-mediated disorders. This clonotype was detected only a few times. Each CDR3 protein is one row after TCRdb ran MiXCR on the 5' RACE reads. In the table there are approximately 40,000 distinct CDR3 sequences, about 3.8% of which are singletons. Trimming removed 3 bases at V and 1 base at J, with 7 bases between. Germline loops: CDR1 DFQATT, CDR2 SNEGSKA (reference sequence). The CDR3 is 12 residues long. The source of this sequence is a man aged 30 to 39 with multiple sclerosis. The rearrangement links TRBV20-1 to TRBJ2-7; D gene unclear. The specimen was PBMCs. The CDR3 sequence is CSASKMSYEQYF. Here the CDR3 DNA reads TGCAGTGCTAGCAAAATGTCCTACGAGCAGTACTTC.